Below, 28 T cell receptor beta chains from the same sample are listed, as sequenced in a study of vaccination and CD4 T cells after COVID-19. Treatment defined: approximately 9-day PBMC culture with coronavirus spike peptide pools or control peptides (ViraFEST assay). Which antigens these TCRs recognize remains unknown. The study sequenced cultured CD4+ T cell DNA using the Oncomine TCR Beta short-read assay. TCRdb used MiXCR to reprocess the PCR reads, holding one entry per CDR3 protein. The profile shows 25,000 or so distinct CDR3 sequences, 43% of them singletons. The sample was CD4+ T cells from blood, cultured in vitro. The receptors stem from a human donor who had recovered from COVID-19.

The chain carries TRBV7-2 and TRBJ2-6; the D gene is possibly TRBD1 (5 bases). V was shortened by 2 bases and J by 0 bases, with 17 bases between the two germline ends. The CDR3 has 19 residues. Germline loops: CDR1 SGHTA, CDR2 FQGNSA. The CDR3 region is CASSLMGQLVLSGANVLTF. The CDR3 DNA is TGTGCCAGCAGCTTAATGGGGCAGCTGGTTCTCTCTGGGGCCAACGTCCTGACTTTC. The variable domain in full, completed from reference TRBV7-2 and TRBJ2-6, reads GAGVSQSPSNKVTEKGKDVELRCDPISGHTALYWYRQSLGQGLEFLIYFQGNSAPDKSGLPSDRFSAERTGGSVSTLTIQRTQQEDSAVYLCASSLMGQLVLSGANVLTFGAGSRLTVL.

The gene calls are TRBV6-1 and TRBJ2-4, with 8 bases lining up with TRBD1. Trimming removed 5 bases from V and 1 base from J; junction bases left unmatched: 13. The germline V gene has CDR1 MNHNS and CDR2 SASEGT. The CDR3 totals 18 residues. CDR3 bases: TGTGCCAGCAGTCCCGACAGGGGAGCTGACCTGGCCAAAAACATTCAGTACTTC. Amino acids: CASSPDRGADLAKNIQYF.

The V and J genes are TRBV7-9 and TRBJ2-1, with unresolved D. Germline CDR1 and CDR2: SEHNR and FQNEAQ (reference sequence). Trimming left V 0 bases short and J 10 bases short, with 13 bases between. CDR3 size: 14 residues. In DNA, the CDR3 is TGTGCCAGCAGCTTAGCCGCGGCCTCCGGGGAGCAGTTCTTC. Translated, it gives CASSLAAASGEQFF.

The chain joins TRBV6-5 to TRBJ1-1, with 7 bases that match TRBD1. The CDR3 is 14 residues long. Germline CDR1 reads MNHEY; CDR2 reads SVGAGI. J lost 1 base, V lost 2 bases, and 1 base had no gene match. In nucleotides, the CDR3 is TGTGCCAGCAGTTACGACAGGGCGAACACTGAAGCTTTCTTT. It specifies CASSYDRANTEAFF.

The rearrangement joins TRBV15 to TRBJ1-2, with TRBD1 identical over 8 bases. The ends lost 0 bases at V and 2 bases at J; junction bases unmatched: 2. The CDR3 loop spans 15 amino acids. Germline assignment: CDR1 LNHNV and CDR2 YYDKDF (reference sequence). CDR3 loop: CATSRDRDRNYGYTF. DNA for the CDR3: TGTGCCACCAGCAGAGATAGGGACAGGAACTATGGCTACACCTTC.

The V gene is TRBV5-1, the J gene TRBJ1-1; 7 nucleotides match TRBD1. Per germline, CDR1 SGHRS and CDR2 YFSETQ. J was trimmed by 3 bases and V by 2 bases; bases with no gene match: 1. The CDR3 totals 13 residues. CDR3 in amino acids: CASSFQGDTEAFF. The CDR3 nucleotides read TGCGCCAGCAGCTTTCAGGGGGACACTGAAGCTTTCTTT.

This clonotype was counted between two and nine times. Here the CDR3 DNA reads TGTGCCAGCAGCCCAAGCGCAGGGGGGGAGACCCAGTACTTC. Translation gives CASSPSAGGETQYF. The chain links TRBV11-2 to TRBJ2-5; D may be TRBD1 (7 bases). CDR3 size: 14 residues. CDR1 is SGHAT and CDR2 is FQNNGV in the germline V gene. V lost 5 bases and J lost 5, with 15 bases in between.

The V gene is TRBV19, the J gene TRBJ1-5; D perhaps matches TRBD1 (6 bases). Germline CDR1 LNHDA, CDR2 SQIVND (reference sequence). The CDR3 is made up of 16 amino acids. V lost 6 bases and J 3 bases, leaving 18 bases between the germline ends. The CDR3 nucleotides read TGTGCCAGTAGGATTTCAGGGGTCGGGAACAATCAGCCCCAGCATTTT. It encodes CASRISGVGNNQPQHF.

This clonotype came up a few times. The rearrangement links TRBV6-2 or TRBV6-3 to TRBJ2-5; a possible D gene is TRBD1 (5 bases). Germline CDR1 is MNHEY and CDR2 is SVGEGT. The V end lost 4 bases, the J end lost 4 bases, and 25 bases lay between the germline ends. CDR3 length: 18 residues. The CDR3 protein is CASSWGPLGYSLGETQYF. The CDR3, as DNA: TGTGCCAGCAGTTGGGGCCCCTTAGGCTACTCGCTTGGAGAGACCCAGTACTTC.

The chain employs TRBV15 and TRBJ1-4; 10 nucleotides line up with TRBD1. CDR1 and CDR2 from the germline V gene are LNHNV and YYDKDF (reference sequence). V lost 9 bases to trimming and J lost 6 bases; unmatched junction nucleotides: 1. The CDR3 totals 12 residues. CDR3 DNA sequence: TGTGCCACGGGGACAGGGGATGAAAAACTGTTTTTT. Its protein is CATGTGDEKLFF.

The chain links TRBV11-1 to TRBJ1-2; 8 positions match TRBD1. This CDR3 comprises 15 residues. The V gene's germline CDR1 is SGHAT and CDR2 FQDESV (reference sequence). V was pared by 5 bases and J by 6 bases, with 11 bases of the junction left unmatched. In DNA, the CDR3 is TGTGCCAGCAGCGGTCCCGGGGACAGGCGCCATGGCTACACCTTC. It yields the protein CASSGPGDRRHGYTF.

The chain carries TRBV10-2 and TRBJ2-7; 9 nucleotides align to TRBD1. CDR3 length equals 13 residues. V dropped 10 bases and J dropped 4; count of bases not matched to a gene: 8. In germline, CDR1 is WSHSY, CDR2 SAAADI. The CDR3 bases are TGCGCCACCCACCGAGGACAGGGGTACGAGCAGTACTTC. Translated, it gives CATHRGQGYEQYF.

This chain uses TRBV11-3 with TRBJ2-7, with D uncertain. The CDR3 spans 17 residues. Trimming removed 1 base at V and 2 bases at J, with 18 bases between. Germline V lookup: CDR1 SGHNT, CDR2 YENEEA. CDR3 residues: CASSLAQLTDFTYEQYF. The CDR3 nucleotides read TGTGCCAGCAGCTTAGCCCAACTAACGGATTTTACCTACGAGCAGTACTTC. Full variable domain (rest looked up from reference TRBV11-3 and TRBJ2-7): EAGVVQSPRYKIIEKKQPVAFWCNPISGHNTLYWYLQNLGQGPELLIRYENEEAVDDSQLPKDRFSAERLKGVDSTLKIQPAELGDSAVYLCASSLAQLTDFTYEQYFGPGTRLTVT.

This clonotype occurred a few times. V is TRBV27 and J is TRBJ1-5; D gene ambiguous. In germline, CDR1 is MNHEY, CDR2 SMNVEV (reference sequence). This CDR3 is 13 amino acids long. Trimming took 4 bases from V and 7 from J, leaving 11 bases between them. The CDR3 spells CASSWTPGQPQHF. The DNA of the CDR3 is TGTGCCAGCAGTTGGACCCCTGGCCAGCCCCAGCATTTT.

The chain joins TRBV6-1 to TRBJ2-2; D ambiguous. The CDR3 totals 12 residues. Trimming stripped 5 bases from V and 6 bases from J, with 7 bases between. The germline gives CDR1 MNHNS, CDR2 SASEGT. CDR3 coding DNA: TGTGCCAGCAGTCCCGGACCCGGGGAGCTGTTTTTT. This gives the protein CASSPGPGELFF.

CDR3: CASSFGGGYTF. The CDR3 bases are TGTGCCAGCAGTTTTGGTGGTGGCTACACCTTC. The chain combines TRBV12-3 or TRBV12-4 with TRBJ1-2; D remains unclear. CDR3 length: 11 residues. V was pared by 3 bases and J by 7 bases, with 6 bases between.

The chain couples TRBV20-1 to TRBJ2-5; 9 nucleotides match TRBD1. This CDR3 is 17 amino acids long. CDR1 and CDR2 (germline): DFQATT, SNEGSKA (reference sequence). Losses at the gene ends were 0 bases for V and 0 bases for J; bases not matched to a gene: 8. The CDR3 sequence is CSARDPAGQGYQETQYF. The CDR3, as DNA: TGCAGTGCTAGAGATCCGGCCGGACAGGGGTACCAAGAGACCCAGTACTTC.

In its sample, this clonotype was seen a few times. V is TRBV7-9 and J is TRBJ1-1; D is ambiguous. With 5 bases removed from V and 4 bases from J, the gap between germline ends came to 14 bases. This CDR3 comprises 14 residues. Per the germline V gene, CDR1 is SEHNR and CDR2 is FQNEAQ (reference sequence). CDR3 region: CASSLTWGITEAFF. CDR3 DNA: TGTGCCAGCAGCCTAACTTGGGGTATCACTGAAGCTTTCTTT.

The chain combines TRBV6-5 with TRBJ1-1; 8 bases match TRBD1. The junction had 9 bases not matched to a gene; V was cut back by 4 bases and J by 2 bases. Germline CDR1 is MNHEY and CDR2 is SVGAGI. The CDR3 runs to 16 residues. The CDR3, as DNA: TGTGCCAGCAGTTGGAGACGGACAGGGACAAACACTGAAGCTTTCTTT. It codes for CASSWRRTGTNTEAFF.

The sample holds a few counts of this clonotype. The chain has TRBV20-1 and TRBJ1-2, with D possibly TRBD1 on 5 matching bases. The CDR3 sequence is 13 residues long. Germline loops: CDR1 DFQATT, CDR2 SNEGSKA (reference sequence). CDR3 nucleotides: TGCAGCGCCCTAGGGGCCGCTAACTATGGCTACACCTTC. This translates into CSALGAANYGYTF.

This clonotype appeared a few times. The rearrangement uses TRBV19 and TRBJ1-6; D possibly corresponds to TRBD1 (6 bases). There are 16 residues in the CDR3. Trimming stripped 3 bases from V and 6 bases from J, with 15 bases between. Per germline, CDR1 LNHDA and CDR2 SQIVND (reference sequence). This CDR3 is CASSMTTGSLNSPLHF. CDR3 nucleotide sequence: TGTGCCAGTAGTATGACGACAGGCTCCCTTAATTCACCCCTCCACTTT.

The V and J genes are TRBV7-6 and TRBJ2-7; 8 bases map to TRBD1. After removal of 3 bases from V and 7 bases from J, the junction contained 8 bases not matched to a gene. The germline gives CDR1 SGHVS, CDR2 FNYEAQ. CDR3 length equals 14 residues. This chain's CDR3 is CASSFRFGQGEQYF. The DNA for the CDR3 is TGTGCCAGCAGCTTTAGATTTGGACAGGGAGAGCAGTACTTC.

J is TRBJ2-5 and V is TRBV6-1; D perhaps matches TRBD1 (6 bases). The CDR3 spans 13 residues. Germline V gene sequence: CDR1 MNHNS, CDR2 SASEGT. V was clipped by 6 bases and J by 2 bases, with 10 bases between them. CDR3: CASSRTDQETQYF. The CDR3 DNA sequence: TGTGCCAGCAGCCGGACAGATCAAGAGACCCAGTACTTC.

The V and J genes are TRBV14 and TRBJ2-1, with D possibly matching TRBD1 (5 bases). The CDR3 is 13 residues long. V lost 1 base and J lost 9, with 10 bases in between. Per germline, CDR1 SGHDN and CDR2 FVKESK. DNA for the CDR3: TGTGCCAGCAGCCAAGCGTGGGGCGGTGAGCAGTTCTTC. It codes for CASSQAWGGEQFF. The complete variable domain, with remaining parts taken from reference TRBV14 and TRBJ2-1, reads EAGVTQFPSHSVIEKGQTVTLRCDPISGHDNLYWYRRVMGKEIKFLLHFVKESKQDESGMPNNRFLAERTGGTYSTLKVQPAELEDSGVYFCASSQAWGGEQFFGPGTRLTVL.

The rearrangement uses TRBV5-6 and TRBJ2-5, with TRBD2 matching over 9 bases. V was clipped by 6 bases and J by 2 bases; unmatched bases: 2. This CDR3 is 13 amino acids long. The V gene's germline CDR1 is SGHDT and CDR2 YYEEEE. The CDR3: CASTLAGQETQYF. The CDR3 DNA sequence: TGTGCCAGCACCCTAGCGGGACAAGAGACCCAGTACTTC.

In its sample, this clonotype was seen a few times. This rearrangement joins TRBV27 to TRBJ2-3; D may correspond to TRBD1 or TRBD2 (5 bases each). The V gene lost 5 bases and the J gene lost 2 bases, with 20 bases spanning the gap. CDR3 size: 17 residues. Germline loops: CDR1 MNHEY, CDR2 SMNVEV (reference sequence). CDR3: CASSQRPVRGDTDTQYF. CDR3 bases: TGTGCCAGCAGTCAGCGACCCGTTAGGGGAGACACAGATACGCAGTATTTT.

This chain links TRBV24-1 with TRBJ1-2; 9 bases align to TRBD1. CDR3 length: 12 amino acids. Trimming took 9 bases from V and 2 from J; bases not matched to a gene: 0. CDR1 and CDR2 from the germline V gene are KGHDR and SFDVKD. This chain's CDR3 is CATGQGNYGYTF. In DNA form, the CDR3 reads TGTGCCACCGGACAGGGGAACTATGGCTACACCTTC.

This chain uses TRBV30 with TRBJ2-5, with 11 bases lining up with TRBD1. The germline V gene encodes CDR1 GTSNPN and CDR2 SVGIG (reference sequence). The CDR3 loop spans 13 amino acids. V gave up 8 bases and J gave up 4 bases; unmatched junction bases: 6. CDR3 sequence: CAGDRGVLETQYF. CDR3 sequence (DNA): TGTGCCGGGGACAGGGGGGTCTTAGAGACCCAGTACTTC.